This T cell receptor (beta chain) comes out of a study of lymphopenia after photon versus proton radiotherapy. Study-level points and caveats: Larger post-nadir TCR diversity loss correlated inversely with survival in deceased patients.

TCRdb's table, derived via immunoSEQ multiplex PCR, lists solely in-frame clones and lacks some. The data show 20,000 to 25,000 clones, 92% seen once. Of note for this clone: The antigen is undetermined.

The sample here was peripheral blood, taken from a patient treated with proton-based radiotherapy. This clonotype was sampled from a woman in her seventies with pancreatic cancer. Some clones in this sample may be carry-over from other donors' samples.

The CDR3 coding sequence is TGTGCCAGCTCAAATTCTAGACGGGAATCAGTAAATGAGCAGTTCTTC. As protein: CASSNSRRESVNEQFF. The chain joins TRBV18 to TRBJ2-1, with D perhaps TRBD2 (5 bases). Per germline, CDR1 KGHSH and CDR2 LQKENI. The V gene lost 5 bases and the J gene lost 7 bases, with 21 bases spanning the gap. The CDR3 is 16 amino acids. Variable domain in full (rest from reference TRBV18 and TRBJ2-1): NAGVMQNPRHLVRRRGQEARLRCSPMKGHSHVYWYRQLPEEGLKFMVYLQKENIIDESGMPKERFSAEFPKEGPSILRIQQVVRGDSAAYFCASSNSRRESVNEQFFGPGTRLTVL.